This TCR beta chain was identified in a study of T cells in Graves' hyperthyroidism and ophthalmopathy (dated by TCRdb to the late 2010s). Regarding the research as a whole: Peripheral blood samples were taken at initial diagnosis, before any treatment was given. A discovery cohort of fewer than 110 patients, about 40 with Graves' ophthalmopathy and about 58 with stable Graves' hyperthyroidism, was used to find distinguishing TCR V-J signatures. Prospective prediction of ophthalmopathy was tested in an independent validation cohort consisting of 18 to 20 hyperthyroidism patients and around 16 patients who later progressed to ophthalmopathy. For training and testing, the 95 to 100 patients in the discovery cohort were randomly divided in a 7:3 ratio. Thyroid tissue and blood T-cell repertoires from six or seven Graves' hyperthyroidism patients were also compared in the study. After blood sampling, hyperthyroidism patients were treated with methimazole at a starting dose of 30 mg daily, and ophthalmopathy patients were treated with high-dose intravenous methylprednisolone. The paper reports TCR Vbeta CDR3 sequencing of some 140 peripheral blood samples: under 45 ophthalmopathy, some 80 hyperthyroidism and around 17 progressor patients. What the authors observed across the whole study: In cross-validation, a model built on a 13 V-J signature told ophthalmopathy apart from stable hyperthyroidism with 87.88% sensitivity and about 81% specificity, and in testing the same model reached 80%/75%. No statistical method was used to set the sample size in advance, and investigators knew the group allocation. Most expanded thyroid clonotypes (frequency above 0.001) were also found in blood, which suggests that blood repertoires may mirror thyroid immune responses. In validation, the model predicted progression to ophthalmopathy with over 60% sensitivity and 72% to 75% specificity, a median of 6.5 months before onset.

Comments on this clonotype: Its cognate antigen has yet to be identified. Base qualities are not provided; no much larger clone lies one nucleotide away.

The TCR beta CDR3 regions were amplified from the RNA transcripts. The TCR CDR3 was subjected to a first round of RT-PCR using the HTBI primer set and the Qiagen OneStep RT-PCR kit. Libraries were constructed in a second round of multiplex PCR, after which size selection and purification were performed. Paired-end sequencing of the libraries was performed with 100 bp reads on an Illumina HiSeq2000. Regarding the original processing steps: SOAPnuke was used to process the raw data, removing reads that contained adapters or uncalled bases, had a mean Phred below 15, or lacked an exact match to the constant primer or identifier. COPE v1.2.5 was used to merge high-quality paired reads, and clonotypes were defined as unique nucleotide sequences. Clonotypes were aligned to IMGT TRBV, TRBD and TRBJ reference segments using MiTCR v1.1. The analysis was restricted to V-J combinations with a frequency above 0.0001, which together covered 98% to 99.2% of the repertoires. A TCS score was defined as the ratio of F50 (clonal expansion) to E x V (chaos), with BLOSUM62-based TCRdist applied between CDR3 peptides within each V-J. Welch's t-statistics and random forest reduced around 510 V-J features to 13, which were used in a naive Bayes classifier (R e1071). TCRdb trimmed public reads at Q25 via fastp, called clones via MiXCR and kept in-frame beta chains. Identical CDR3 protein sequences are pooled into one entry, listed with their most common genes and DNA. For this entry, the V and J calls and clone size follow TCRdb and not the study's own pipeline. The sample table shows roughly 500,000 distinct CDR3 sequences, and roughly 16% are seen once. Of the sample, around 28% is held by the ten largest clones.

Moderately to severely active disease, a Clinical Activity Score of at least 3, a NOSPECS grade of at least 4, and a duration under 3 months were present in ophthalmopathy patients. Any patient with an uncontrolled infection, another autoimmune disease, pregnancy or lactation was excluded. Diagnoses relied on clinical symptoms, serum thyroxine and TRAb, thyroid ultrasound and orbital computed tomography. PBMCs were separated from approximately 10 ml of fresh peripheral blood using Ficoll-Paque density gradient centrifugation. Total RNA was extracted using Trizol reagent, and RNA quality was assessed on an Agilent 2100 Bioanalyzer. The sequencing input was blood. The receptor was derived from a woman in her 30s with Graves' ophthalmopathy.

This receptor carries the CDR3 CAIQQGENTGELFF. Read as DNA, the sequence is TGTGCCATCCAACAGGGGGAGAACACCGGGGAGCTGTTTTTT. This receptor chain uses TRBV10-3 and TRBJ2-2, and 8 bases in between align with TRBD1. Unmatched junction bases come to 3, with V trimmed by 8 bases and J by 1 base. Its CDR3 holds 14 amino acids, cysteine through phenylalanine. The sequence is cut down to CDR3 DNA, 42 bases in frame from base 1. CDR1 and CDR2 (ENHRY, SYGVKD) derive from the germline V gene.